This T cell receptor (beta chain) was sequenced in a study of long-term antiretroviral therapy in people with HIV. Treatment of all HIV participants took place in the United States. Per germline, CDR1 MGHRA and CDR2 YSYEKL. The V end lost 1 base, the J end lost 6 bases, and 10 bases lay between the germline ends. The CDR3 totals 13 residues. Study-level findings and limits: Clones showing expansion before ART dominated the repertoire at all time points.

The libraries were made with immunoSEQ v3.0 at survey level. This table comes from immunoSEQ multiplex PCR, and its TCRdb copy is limited to in-frame clones, with some not included. Among around 30,000 clones listed, around 78% were seen once. Points on this clone: Antigen specificity is unknown.

V gene TRBV4-1 combines with J gene TRBJ2-7, with D possibly matching TRBD2 (6 bases). The sequencing used unsorted PBMCs, collected 1.5 years before starting antiretroviral therapy. This TCR came from a man aged 18-30 years with HIV. The CDR3, as DNA: TGCGCCAGCAGCCAAGCAGGAGGGCTCGAGCAGTACTTC. Its translation: CASSQAGGLEQYF.